These 25 T cell receptor beta chains share one sample of origin, sequenced in a study of blood T cell repertoires in COVID-19 (dated by TCRdb to the early 2020s). Receptors were amplified or captured by the immunoSEQ multiplex PCR assay. The source is immuneACCESS, and TCRdb retained only in-frame sequences with V and J called. Part of the clones is not carried over; for the studies checked, unresolved V genes explain less than half of this, and the remainder is unexplained. This sample lists around 100,000 clones; more than 90% were detected once. The ten largest clones capture 4.5% to 6% of the sample. Sequenced material: peripheral blood. The receptors shown here come from a man aged 70 or older with acute or convalescent COVID-19.

The chain recombines TRBV13 with TRBJ1-6, with 11 bases that match TRBD1. The CDR3 totals 15 residues. Unmatched junction bases numbered 10, after V lost 4 bases and J lost 14 bases. Per the germline V gene, CDR1 is PRHDT and CDR2 is FYEKMQ (reference sequence). The DNA for the CDR3 is TGTGCCAGCAGCTCCGGGACAGGGGGTTTTGGCACCCTCCACTTT. Amino acid sequence: CASSSGTGGFGTLHF.

The chain joins TRBV28 to TRBJ2-1; possibly TRBD2 for D (5 bases). This CDR3 has 12 amino acids. V gave up 4 bases and J gave up 10 bases, with 11 bases separating them. In germline, CDR1 is MDHEN, CDR2 SYDVKM. The CDR3 coding sequence is TGTGCCAGCAGTTCCCCCCCGGGGGAGCAGTTCTTC. Amino acid sequence: CASSSPPGEQFF.

This clone was found once. V usage is TRBV27 and J usage is TRBJ2-2; D possibly corresponds to TRBD1 (6 bases). This CDR3 spans 15 amino acids. Germline CDR1 and CDR2: MNHEY and SMNVEV (reference sequence). Trimming left V 3 bases short and J 4 bases short, with 12 bases between. Written as DNA, the CDR3 is TGTGCCAGCAGTTTTTGGGGGCAGGTCACCGGGGAGCTGTTTTTT. Translation: CASSFWGQVTGELFF.

This clone was seen a few times. The V and J genes are TRBV11-2 and TRBJ2-7, with 12 bases fitting TRBD2. Germline loops: CDR1 SGHAT, CDR2 FQNNGV. CDR3 length: 15 residues. V lost 4 bases to trimming and J lost 6 bases; unmatched junction nucleotides: 7. The CDR3: CASSYRTSGTAEQYF. The CDR3, as DNA: TGTGCCAGCAGCTACCGGACTAGCGGGACCGCCGAGCAGTACTTC. The full variable domain, rest sourced from reference TRBV11-2 and TRBJ2-7, is EAGVAQSPRYKIIEKRQSVAFWCNPISGHATLYWYQQILGQGPKLLIQFQNNGVVDDSQLPKDRFSAERLKGVDSTLKIQPAKLEDSAVYLCASSYRTSGTAEQYFGPGTRLTVT.

The chain employs TRBV5-1 and TRBJ2-7; no definite D call. V was shortened by 0 bases and J by 3 bases, with 13 bases between the two germline ends. Germline V gene sequence: CDR1 SGHRS, CDR2 YFSETQ. This CDR3 comprises 15 residues. Here the CDR3 reads CASSLDERSLYEQYF. The CDR3 DNA is TGCGCCAGCAGCTTGGACGAGAGATCCCTCTACGAGCAGTACTTC.

The chain employs TRBV12-3 or TRBV12-4 and TRBJ1-2; no firm D call. The CDR3 has 13 amino acids. Between the trimmed V and J ends, which lost 6 bases and 3 bases, there was a span of 11 bases. In nucleotides, the CDR3 is TGTGCCAGCAGCCACTTAACAGACTATGGCTACACCTTC. This sequence encodes CASSHLTDYGYTF.

This rearrangement joins TRBV3-1 (or the pseudogene TRBV3-2) to TRBJ1-6; the D gene is possibly TRBD1 (6 bases). CDR1 is LGHDT, CDR2 YNNKEL, per germline (reference sequence). This CDR3 has 15 residues. The ends were cut back, 1 base at V and 10 bases at J, with 14 bases in the middle. CDR3 protein: CASSQGPRGRSPLHF. Written as DNA, the CDR3 is TGTGCCAGCAGCCAAGGACCCAGGGGACGGTCACCCCTCCACTTT.

CDR3 loop: CASSPPGSGGPGDTQYF. The CDR3 coding sequence is TGTGCCAGCTCACCACCCGGATCGGGGGGGCCTGGGGATACGCAGTATTTT. The rearrangement joins TRBV18 to TRBJ2-3, with 8 nucleotides matching TRBD2. The junction had 11 bases not matched to a gene; V was cut back by 0 bases and J by 6 bases. This CDR3 is built from 17 residues. The germline gives CDR1 KGHSH, CDR2 LQKENI.

V and J are TRBV4-3 and TRBJ1-2; 9 bases map to TRBD1. The V gene's germline CDR1 is LGHNA and CDR2 YSLEER. Trimming took 0 bases from V and 7 from J; bases not matched to a gene: 6. This CDR3 has 15 residues. In DNA form, the CDR3 reads TGCGCCAGCAGCCAAGACGACAGGGGGAGGACTGGCTACACCTTC. This codes for CASSQDDRGRTGYTF.

The V call is TRBV3-1 (or the pseudogene TRBV3-2), the J call TRBJ1-3, with D perhaps TRBD1 (6 bases). The V gene's germline CDR1 is LGHDT and CDR2 YNNKEL (reference sequence). Trimming pared 0 bases from V and 9 bases from J, leaving 15 bases between. The CDR3 is 15 amino acids. CDR3 in amino acids: CASSQDTGSWSTIYF. The CDR3 region has the DNA TGTGCCAGCAGCCAAGACACAGGGAGTTGGTCCACCATATATTTT.

The chain combines TRBV4-3 with TRBJ2-2, with unresolved D. Germline CDR1 and CDR2: LGHNA and YSLEER. V was clipped by 4 bases and J by 4 bases, with 10 bases between them. The CDR3 length is 14 residues. The CDR3 DNA follows: TGCGCCAGCAGCCTAGTGGTGCGCACCGGGGAGCTGTTTTTT. Its protein is CASSLVVRTGELFF.

The chain joins TRBV11-2 to TRBJ1-2; D gene unclear. Looked up from germline, CDR1 is SGHAT and CDR2 is FQNNGV. The CDR3 is 15 residues long. Trimming stripped 1 base from V and 5 bases from J, with 14 bases between. CDR3 sequence reads: CASSLVAGFRYGYTF. CDR3 bases: TGTGCCAGCAGCTTAGTGGCGGGGTTTAGGTATGGCTACACCTTC.

The chain employs TRBV30 and TRBJ1-1, with D unclear. The length of the CDR3 is 14 residues. Trimming removed 5 bases at V and 1 base at J, with 14 bases between. Germline CDR1 is GTSNPN and CDR2 is SVGIG (reference sequence). The CDR3 reads CAWDSPGSNTEAFF. DNA of the CDR3: TGTGCCTGGGACTCCCCAGGATCGAACACTGAAGCTTTCTTT.

The chain carries TRBV7-6 and TRBJ2-7; 9 bases are a match to TRBD2. Germline V gene sequence: CDR1 SGHVS, CDR2 FNYEAQ. J was trimmed by 5 bases and V by 1 base; bases with no gene match: 6. The CDR3 runs to 15 residues. The CDR3 DNA reads TGTGCCAGCAGCTTAGGTAGCGGGAGTATCAACGAGCAGTACTTC. Protein sequence: CASSLGSGSINEQYF.

The chain has TRBV6-6 and TRBJ1-1; D is undetermined. Germline CDR1 is MNHNY and CDR2 is SVGAGI (reference sequence). Trimming left V 7 bases short and J 4 bases short, with 7 bases between. The CDR3 totals 11 residues. CDR3 coding DNA: TGTGCCAGCAAAGTCGGCACTGAAGCTTTCTTT. It specifies CASKVGTEAFF.

The chain uses TRBV9 and TRBJ1-6; unclear D gene. V was clipped by 4 bases and J by 9 bases, with 14 bases between them. The CDR3 has 14 amino acids. Germline V gene lookup returns CDR1 SGDLS and CDR2 YYNGEE. CDR3 sequence reads: CASSILSGVSPLHF. DNA for the CDR3: TGTGCCAGCAGCATCTTGAGCGGGGTTTCACCCCTCCACTTT.

V and J are TRBV7-8 and TRBJ2-3; D is possibly TRBD1 (5 bases). Trimming removed 5 bases at V and 3 bases at J, with 18 bases between. Germline CDR1 and CDR2: SGHVS and FQNEAQ. The CDR3 is 16 amino acids. CDR3 sequence reads: CASSQRGRVGTDTQYF. DNA for the CDR3: TGTGCCAGCAGCCAAAGGGGCAGGGTAGGGACAGATACGCAGTATTTT.

The V gene is TRBV7-8, the J gene TRBJ2-7; TRBD1 agrees at 8 bases. Trimming removed 1 base from V and 2 bases from J; junction bases left unmatched: 4. Germline V gene sequence: CDR1 SGHVS, CDR2 FQNEAQ. CDR3 length equals 15 residues. The CDR3 here is CASSLGDRYTYEQYF. As DNA, the CDR3 is TGTGCCAGCAGCTTAGGGGACAGGTACACCTACGAGCAGTACTTC.

The CDR3 coding sequence is TGCGCCAGCAACCAGACAGGTATGAATCAGCCCCAGCATTTT. This codes for CASNQTGMNQPQHF. V usage is TRBV10-1 and J usage is TRBJ1-5; TRBD1 is a possible D gene (6 bases). There are 14 residues in the CDR3. The germline V and J ends were trimmed by 7 bases and 4 bases, with 14 bases remaining between them. The germline CDR1 and CDR2 sequences are WNHNN and SYGVQD (reference sequence).

The chain employs TRBV19 and TRBJ1-4, with a tentative D call TRBD1 (6 bases). CDR1 and CDR2 (germline): LNHDA, SQIVND (reference sequence). The V gene lost 6 bases and the J gene lost 7 bases, with 21 bases spanning the gap. The CDR3 loop spans 16 amino acids. The CDR3 DNA reads TGTGCCAGTAGCCAGACTACAGGGTTTCAAGGTGAAAAACTGTTTTTT. Translated: CASSQTTGFQGEKLFF.

The chain recombines TRBV5-1 with TRBJ1-4; D not resolved. V was shortened by 4 bases and J by 6 bases, with 13 bases between the two germline ends. The CDR3 extends over 14 amino acids. Per germline, CDR1 SGHRS and CDR2 YFSETQ. The CDR3, as DNA: TGCGCCAGCAGCCCGACCGGAGGGTATGAAAAACTGTTTTTT. This sequence encodes CASSPTGGYEKLFF.

This clone was found once. The chain uses TRBV3-1 (or the pseudogene TRBV3-2) and TRBJ2-1; 10 nucleotides line up with TRBD2. Germline lookup yields CDR1 LGHDT and CDR2 YNNKEL (reference sequence). This CDR3 has 15 residues. V was pared by 3 bases and J by 4 bases, with 3 bases of the junction left unmatched. The CDR3 DNA is TGTGCCAGCAGCCAGGGGACTAGCGAATACAATGAGCAGTTCTTC. The encoded protein is CASSQGTSEYNEQFF.

This chain uses TRBV6-5 with TRBJ1-5; D unresolved. The germline V and J ends were trimmed by 6 bases and 0 bases, with 9 bases remaining between them. This CDR3 is built from 14 residues. The V gene's germline CDR1 is MNHEY and CDR2 SVGAGI. The CDR3 nucleotides read TGTGCCAGCAGCTACGTCAATAGCAATCAGCCCCAGCATTTT. Translation gives CASSYVNSNQPQHF.

The gene calls are TRBV5-1 and TRBJ1-2; perhaps TRBD1 as D (5 bases). Germline-derived CDR1 and CDR2 are SGHRS and YFSETQ. This CDR3 has 19 residues. The V end lost 0 bases, the J end lost 1 base, and 22 bases lay between the germline ends. The CDR3 region is CASSLVADTRAAYNYGYTF. The CDR3 DNA is TGCGCCAGCAGCTTGGTGGCGGACACAAGGGCCGCCTATAACTATGGCTACACCTTC.

In DNA, the CDR3 is TGTGCCAGCAGCTTCGGACTAGCGGGAGGTGCCGGGGAGCTGTTTTTT. It translates to CASSFGLAGGAGELFF. The chain links TRBV5-4 to TRBJ2-2; 14 nucleotides match TRBD2. The CDR3 is 16 residues long. Germline V lookup: CDR1 SGHNT, CDR2 YYREEE (reference sequence). V shed 2 bases and J 6 bases; nucleotides not matched to a gene: 3.